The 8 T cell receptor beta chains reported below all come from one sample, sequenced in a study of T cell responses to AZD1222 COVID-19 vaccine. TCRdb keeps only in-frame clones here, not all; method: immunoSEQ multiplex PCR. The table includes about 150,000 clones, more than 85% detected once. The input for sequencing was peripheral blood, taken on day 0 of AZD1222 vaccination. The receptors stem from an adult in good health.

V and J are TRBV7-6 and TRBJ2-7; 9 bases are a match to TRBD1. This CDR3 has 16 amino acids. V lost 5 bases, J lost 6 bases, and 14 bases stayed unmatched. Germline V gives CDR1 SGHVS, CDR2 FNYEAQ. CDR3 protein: CASSPGTGNLKGEQYF. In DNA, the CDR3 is TGTGCCAGCAGCCCAGGGACAGGGAACCTGAAAGGCGAGCAGTACTTC.

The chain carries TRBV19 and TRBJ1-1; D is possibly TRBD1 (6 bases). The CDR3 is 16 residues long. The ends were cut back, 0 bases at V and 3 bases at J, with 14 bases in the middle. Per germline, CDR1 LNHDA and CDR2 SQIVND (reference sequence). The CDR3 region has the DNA TGTGCCAGTAGTATAGAGGCAGGGGTATTGTACACTGAAGCTTTCTTT. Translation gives CASSIEAGVLYTEAFF. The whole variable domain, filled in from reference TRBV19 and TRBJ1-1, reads DGGITQSPKYLFRKEGQNVTLSCEQNLNHDAMYWYRQDPGQGLRLIYYSQIVNDFQKGDIAEGYSVSREKKESFPLTVTSAQKNPTAFYLCASSIEAGVLYTEAFFGQGTRLTVV.

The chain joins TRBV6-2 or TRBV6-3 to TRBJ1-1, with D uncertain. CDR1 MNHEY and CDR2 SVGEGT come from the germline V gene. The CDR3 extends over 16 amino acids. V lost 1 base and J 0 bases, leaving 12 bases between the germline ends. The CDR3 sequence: CASSYFPGSLNTEAFF. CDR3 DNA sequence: TGTGCCAGCAGTTACTTTCCCGGCAGCCTGAACACTGAAGCTTTCTTT.

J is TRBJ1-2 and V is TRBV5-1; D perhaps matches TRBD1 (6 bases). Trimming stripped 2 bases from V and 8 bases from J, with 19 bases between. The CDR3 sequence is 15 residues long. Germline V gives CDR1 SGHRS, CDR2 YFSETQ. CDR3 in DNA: TGCGCCAGCAGCTTTAGTGGGGACATGGTTTCGGGCTACACCTTC. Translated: CASSFSGDMVSGYTF.

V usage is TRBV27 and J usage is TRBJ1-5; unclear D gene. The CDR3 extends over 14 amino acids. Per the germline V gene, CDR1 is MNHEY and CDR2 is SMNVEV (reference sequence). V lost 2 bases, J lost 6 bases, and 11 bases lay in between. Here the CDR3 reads CASSLLGFSQPQHF. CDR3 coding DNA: TGTGCCAGCAGTTTACTAGGGTTTAGTCAGCCCCAGCATTTT.

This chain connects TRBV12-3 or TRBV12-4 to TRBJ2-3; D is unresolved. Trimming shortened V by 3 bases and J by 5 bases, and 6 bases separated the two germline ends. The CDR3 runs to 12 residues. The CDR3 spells CASSLSGDTQYF. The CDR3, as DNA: TGTGCCAGCAGTTTGTCAGGAGATACGCAGTATTTT.

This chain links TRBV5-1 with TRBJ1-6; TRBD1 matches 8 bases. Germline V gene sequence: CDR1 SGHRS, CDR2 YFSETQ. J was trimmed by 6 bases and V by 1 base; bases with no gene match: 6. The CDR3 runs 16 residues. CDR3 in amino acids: CASSLSPGQGNSPLHF. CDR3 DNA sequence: TGCGCCAGCAGCTTGAGTCCCGGACAGGGTAATTCACCCCTCCACTTT.

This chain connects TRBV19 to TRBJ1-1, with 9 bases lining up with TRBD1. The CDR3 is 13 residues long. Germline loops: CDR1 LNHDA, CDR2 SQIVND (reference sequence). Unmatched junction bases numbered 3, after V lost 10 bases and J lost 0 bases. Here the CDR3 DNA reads TGTGCCACTGGGACAGGGATGAACACTGAAGCTTTCTTT. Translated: CATGTGMNTEAFF.